A selection of T cell receptor beta chains follows, all from one sample in a study of cytomegalovirus exposure and HLA in healthy donors. The repertoire was sequenced with immunoSEQ multiplex PCR; TCRdb's copy has only in-frame clones and lacks some. This sample has more than 120,000 clones, with roughly 80% found just once. The sequencing sample was made of PBMCs. The source of these receptors is a woman under 40 in good health and CMV-seronegative. CDR3s include the opening cysteine and the closing phenylalanine or tryptophan. Fields, in order: D gene, clone size, J gene, V gene, CDR3 protein, CDR3 DNA. A D gene is named only where the DNA matches it firmly. Expanded clones are given a class, and other clones once, few, many or no size at all.

D: .
size: .
J: TRBJ1-1
V: TRBV7-9
CDR3: CASSPGSHTEAFF
DNA: TGTGCCAGCAGCCCAGGGTCCCACACTGAAGCTTTCTTT

D: TRBD2
size: once
J: TRBJ2-2
V: TRBV2
CDR3: CASSELGLGTGELFF
DNA: TGTGCCAGCAGTGAATTGGGACTAGGCACCGGGGAGCTGTTTTTT

D: .
size: .
J: TRBJ1-6
V: TRBV4-1
CDR3: CASSQEGAMAYNSPLHF
DNA: TGCGCCAGCAGCCAAGAGGGGGCAATGGCCTATAATTCACCCCTCCACTTT

D: .
size: .
J: TRBJ2-3
V: TRBV27
CDR3: CASSFQVSDTQYF
DNA: TGTGCCAGCAGTTTCCAGGTTTCAGATACGCAGTATTTT

D: TRBD1
size: once
J: TRBJ2-1
V: TRBV7-2
CDR3: CASSSGGTGGYNEQFF
DNA: TGTGCCAGCAGCTCCGGGGGGACAGGGGGCTACAATGAGCAGTTCTTC

D: .
size: few
J: TRBJ1-1
V: TRBV13
CDR3: CASSSARRGKVTEAFF
DNA: TGTGCCAGCAGCTCGGCCCGTAGGGGCAAAGTCACTGAAGCTTTCTTT

D: TRBD1
size: .
J: TRBJ2-7
V: TRBV30
CDR3: CAWSVDQGVMDEQYF
DNA: TGTGCCTGGAGTGTAGACCAGGGGGTGATGGACGAGCAGTACTTC

D: TRBD1
size: many
J: TRBJ1-2
V: TRBV4-1
CDR3: CASSRWDRDRGLGYTF
DNA: TGCGCCAGCAGCCGGTGGGACCGGGACAGGGGACTTGGCTACACCTTC

D: TRBD1
size: .
J: TRBJ1-5
V: TRBV2
CDR3: CASSPGTGVSNQPQHF
DNA: TGTGCCAGCAGTCCCGGGACAGGGGTGAGCAATCAGCCCCAGCATTTT

D: TRBD2
size: .
J: TRBJ2-7
V: TRBV7-2
CDR3: CASSLVIGGTYEQYF
DNA: TGTGCCAGCAGCCTAGTGATCGGGGGGACCTACGAGCAGTACTTC

D: TRBD1
size: .
J: TRBJ1-6
V: TRBV7-8
CDR3: CASRVLRDSNSPLHF
DNA: TGTGCCAGCAGAGTACTCAGGGACAGTAATTCACCCCTCCACTTT

D: .
size: .
J: TRBJ2-2
V: TRBV27
CDR3: CASSLSASWTGELFF
DNA: TGTGCCAGCAGTTTATCGGCTAGCTGGACCGGGGAGCTGTTTTTT

D: .
size: .
J: TRBJ2-1
V: TRBV11-2
CDR3: CASSRRLSTGGYNEQFF
DNA: TGTGCCAGCAGCCGTAGGCTATCGACTGGTGGCTACAATGAGCAGTTCTTC

D: .
size: .
J: TRBJ1-2
V: TRBV28
CDR3: CASRSTSGLRGYTF
DNA: TGTGCCAGCAGGTCTACCTCAGGGCTTAGGGGCTACACCTTC

D: TRBD2
size: .
J: TRBJ2-1
V: TRBV27
CDR3: CASSYGLAGVNYNEQFF
DNA: TGTGCCAGCAGTTATGGACTAGCGGGAGTTAACTACAATGAGCAGTTCTTC

D: .
size: .
J: TRBJ1-1
V: TRBV18
CDR3: CASSRTANTEAFF
DNA: TGTGCCAGCTCACGGACTGCGAACACTGAAGCTTTCTTT

D: .
size: .
J: TRBJ1-3
V: TRBV7-2
CDR3: CASSFQAPSGNTIYF
DNA: TGTGCCAGCAGCTTTCAGGCTCCCTCTGGAAACACCATATATTTT

D: .
size: .
J: TRBJ1-3
V: TRBV19
CDR3: CASYAGNTIYF
DNA: TGTGCCAGTTATGCTGGAAACACCATATATTTT